Below are 23 T cell receptor beta chains sequenced from a single sample in a study of blood T cells in healthy people across ages. Together with a sample-barcoded 5' primer, a J-beta primer mix was included in a second PCR lasting about 7 to 11 cycles. TCRdb fed the 5' RACE reads into MiXCR, producing one record per CDR3 protein. Of around 1,100,000 distinct CDR3 sequences in the sample, roughly two fifths were seen once. The specimen sequenced was blood. These receptors originate from a man aged 18 to 29 in good health.

This clonotype was detected only a few times. The V call is TRBV20-1, the J call TRBJ1-5; D is unclear. The CDR3 runs 13 residues. V lost 5 bases, J lost 3 bases, and 11 bases lay in between. Germline loops: CDR1 DFQATT, CDR2 SNEGSKA (reference sequence). The CDR3 DNA sequence: TGCAGTGCTTCTCCGGGAGTCAATCAGCCCCAGCATTTT. It is translated as CSASPGVNQPQHF.

This rearrangement joins TRBV10-3 to TRBJ1-2, with D uncertain. CDR3 length: 15 amino acids. In germline, CDR1 is ENHRY, CDR2 SYGVKD. V was pared by 4 bases and J by 6 bases, with 18 bases between. CDR3 amino acids: CAISAGELSLHGYTF. The CDR3 DNA sequence: TGTGCCATCAGTGCTGGAGAATTGTCCCTCCATGGCTACACCTTC.

The chain recombines TRBV7-2 with TRBJ2-5; 14 bases line up with TRBD2. The CDR3 contains 15 residues. Germline V gives CDR1 SGHTA, CDR2 FQGNSA. With 4 bases clipped from V and 11 bases from J, the junction kept 9 bases outside the gene matches. In DNA form, the CDR3 reads TGTGCCAGCAGCTCGACTAGCGGGGGGGTCAATGAGCAGTACTTC. This encodes CASSSTSGGVNEQYF.

This rearrangement joins TRBV2 to TRBJ1-2; TRBD1 might be the D (5 bases). CDR1 is SNHLY, CDR2 FYNNEI, per germline. The CDR3 runs 14 residues. Deletions cut 1 base from V and 3 bases from J, with 9 bases between. The DNA for the CDR3 is TGTGCCAGCAGTGAAGTAGAGGGGCACTATGGCTACACCTTC. Translating it yields CASSEVEGHYGYTF. Together with reference TRBV2 and TRBJ1-2, the CDR3 gives the full variable domain: EPEVTQTPSHQVTQMGQEVILRCVPISNHLYFYWYRQILGQKVEFLVSFYNNEISEKSEIFDDQFSVERPDGSNFTLKIRSTKLEDSAMYFCASSEVEGHYGYTFGSGTRLTVV.

This clonotype was picked up a small number of times. The rearrangement uses TRBV6-1 and TRBJ1-4; 8 nucleotides agree with TRBD1. Germline V gene lookup returns CDR1 MNHNS and CDR2 SASEGT. The CDR3 contains 14 residues. The V gene end was trimmed by 5 bases and the J gene end by 7 bases; junction bases not matched to a gene: 6. CDR3 sequence reads: CASSSGGGGEKLFF. The CDR3 nucleotides read TGTGCCAGCAGTTCAGGGGGCGGGGGTGAAAAACTGTTTTTT.

CDR3 region: CASSARGEPNEKLFF. CDR3 sequence (DNA): TGTGCCAGCAGCGCACGCGGGGAACCTAATGAAAAACTGTTTTTT. The rearrangement joins TRBV3-1 to TRBJ1-4, with D unclear. The V and J ends lost 5 bases and 3 bases respectively, with 13 bases between them. The CDR3 runs to 15 residues. Looked up from germline, CDR1 is LGHDT and CDR2 is YNNKEL (reference sequence).

This clonotype was seen only a few times. The chain has TRBV10-3 and TRBJ2-1; 9 bases are a match to TRBD1. J was trimmed by 2 bases and V by 6 bases; bases with no gene match: 8. The germline gives CDR1 ENHRY, CDR2 SYGVKD. The CDR3 is 16 amino acids. CDR3 DNA sequence: TGTGCCATCAGCCCCGGACAGGGGTTACCCTACAATGAGCAGTTCTTC. Encoded protein: CAISPGQGLPYNEQFF.

The chain joins TRBV15 to TRBJ2-4, with D possibly TRBD1 on 6 matching bases. The J call is doubtful: the DNA matches TRBJ2-7 better. Germline-derived CDR1 and CDR2 are LNHNV and YYDKDF (reference sequence). The length of the CDR3 is 15 residues. The CDR3 DNA is TGTGCCACCAGCTCCACAGGGTCCGTAGGGTACGAGCAGTACTTC. Translation gives CATSSTGSVGYEQYF.

In its sample, this clonotype was seen a few times. The CDR3 sequence is CASSQGGGGKLFF. The CDR3 DNA reads as TGCGCCAGCAGCCAAGGGGGGGGCGGAAAACTGTTTTTT. J is TRBJ1-4 and V is TRBV4-3, with a possible D match to TRBD1 (6 bases). The CDR3 is made up of 13 amino acids. V gave up 1 base and J gave up 10 bases, with 10 bases separating them. Germline values: CDR1 LGHNA, CDR2 YSLEER.

There are a few counts of this clonotype. The chain joins TRBV20-1 to TRBJ1-2; D is unresolved. The germline V gene encodes CDR1 DFQATT and CDR2 SNEGSKA (reference sequence). The CDR3 is 14 amino acids. Trimming left V 5 bases short and J 2 bases short, with 15 bases between. This CDR3 reads CSAPNANSNYGYTF. For the CDR3, the DNA is TGCAGTGCTCCCAACGCCAACTCAAACTATGGCTACACCTTC.

The rearrangement joins TRBV20-1 to TRBJ1-4; D unclear. This CDR3 contains 16 residues. The germline CDR1 and CDR2 sequences are DFQATT and SNEGSKA (reference sequence). V lost 6 bases and J 0 bases, leaving 17 bases between the germline ends. The CDR3: CSALSAETSTNEKLFF. CDR3 DNA sequence: TGCAGTGCCCTCTCGGCAGAGACCTCAACTAATGAAAAACTGTTTTTT.

The chain uses TRBV6-2 or TRBV6-3 and TRBJ1-1; D perhaps matches TRBD1 (6 bases). The CDR3 loop spans 15 amino acids. The germline CDR1 and CDR2 sequences are MNHEY and SVGEGT. V lost 7 bases to trimming and J lost 1 base, with 16 bases between them. The CDR3 coding sequence is TGTGCCAGCATCCAACCGGGACAATGGAACACTGAAGCTTTCTTT. Translation: CASIQPGQWNTEAFF.

This chain connects TRBV20-1 to TRBJ1-1; D perhaps matches TRBD1 (6 bases). V shed 0 bases and J shed 1 base, with 12 bases lying between them. The CDR3 spans 15 residues. Germline V gene lookup returns CDR1 DFQATT and CDR2 SNEGSKA (reference sequence). The CDR3 loop reads CSARDVAGANTEAFF. CDR3 DNA: TGCAGTGCTAGAGATGTCGCAGGGGCGAACACTGAAGCTTTCTTT.

The chain is built from TRBV11-2 and TRBJ2-1, with D uncertain. This CDR3 is built from 17 residues. Germline CDR1 is SGHAT and CDR2 is FQNNGV. Trimming stripped 0 bases from V and 2 bases from J, with 14 bases between. The CDR3 spells CASSLEGRTPTYNEQFF. In DNA, the CDR3 is TGTGCCAGCAGCTTAGAGGGTAGAACTCCCACCTACAATGAGCAGTTCTTC.

In this sample, this clonotype turned up many times. The V and J genes are TRBV6-1 and TRBJ1-1; possibly TRBD1 for D (5 bases). This CDR3 spans 14 amino acids. V was shortened by 4 bases and J by 1 base, with 10 bases between the two germline ends. Germline CDR1 reads MNHNS; CDR2 reads SASEGT. The CDR3 DNA sequence: TGTGCCAGCAGTGGGGACGGTAGGAACACTGAAGCTTTCTTT. Amino acid sequence: CASSGDGRNTEAFF.

This clonotype was found a few times. The rearrangement links TRBV7-2 to TRBJ1-1; possibly TRBD1 for D (5 bases). V was cut by 8 bases and J by 7 bases, with 26 bases left in between. Germline V gene data show CDR1 as SGHTA and CDR2 as FQGNSA. The length of the CDR3 is 16 residues. The CDR3 DNA sequence: TGTGCCAGCCGGGAGTCGGCAGGGCCTGAAGGTAGTGAAGCTTTCTTT. This encodes CASRESAGPEGSEAFF.

This clonotype was seen only a few times. CDR3 sequence: CASRNLRPWDTQYF. Here the CDR3 DNA reads TGTGCCAGCAGAAATTTACGTCCCTGGGATACGCAGTATTTT. V and J are TRBV12-3 or TRBV12-4 and TRBJ2-3; D is unclear. The CDR3 has 14 amino acids. V was clipped by 6 bases and J by 6 bases, with 16 bases between them.

The genes are TRBV28 and TRBJ1-1; D call uncertain. Between the trimmed V and J ends, which lost 5 bases and 0 bases, there was a span of 13 bases. The V gene's germline CDR1 is MDHEN and CDR2 SYDVKM. The CDR3 loop spans 15 amino acids. The CDR3 sequence is CASSLGLYLNTEAFF. The CDR3 nucleotides read TGTGCCAGCAGTCTAGGCCTCTATTTGAACACTGAAGCTTTCTTT.

V is TRBV12-3 or TRBV12-4 and J is TRBJ1-1, with D hard to call. Trimming took off 6 bases at V and 0 bases at J, with 17 bases between the two ends. This CDR3 is 16 amino acids long. The CDR3 region has the DNA TGTGCCAGCAGGACTACAGAGAGATTCATGAACACTGAAGCTTTCTTT. The encoded protein is CASRTTERFMNTEAFF.

The chain is built from TRBV25-1 and TRBJ2-1; D is undetermined. CDR1 and CDR2 (germline): MGHDK, SYGVNS. Trimming took 2 bases from V and 15 from J, leaving 17 bases between them. This CDR3 has 13 residues. Here the CDR3 DNA reads TGTGCCAGCAGTGAAGGACCCAAGGGCCTGGGGTTCTTC. This codes for CASSEGPKGLGFF.

The table lists this clonotype with a few counts. The chain has TRBV7-9 and TRBJ2-5; D is undetermined. This CDR3 contains 15 residues. Trimming took 2 bases from V and 0 from J, leaving 10 bases between them. CDR1 is SEHNR, CDR2 FQNEAQ, per germline (reference sequence). CDR3 bases: TGTGCCAGCAGCTTACGAGATTTATACCAAGAGACCCAGTACTTC. This sequence encodes CASSLRDLYQETQYF.

The J gene is TRBJ1-1, the V gene TRBV7-9; D is possibly TRBD1 (6 bases). Germline V gives CDR1 SEHNR, CDR2 FQNEAQ (reference sequence). V was pared by 5 bases and J by 0 bases, with 16 bases between. The CDR3 spans 16 residues. The DNA of the CDR3 is TGTGCCAGCAGCCCACCACAGGGACCGATGAACACTGAAGCTTTCTTT. This sequence encodes CASSPPQGPMNTEAFF. Together with reference TRBV7-9 and TRBJ1-1, the CDR3 gives the full variable domain: DTGVSQNPRHKITKRGQNVTFRCDPISEHNRLYWYRQTLGQGPEFLTYFQNEAQLEKSRLLSDRFSAERPKGSFSTLEIQRTEQGDSAMYLCASSPPQGPMNTEAFFGQGTRLTVV.

The chain joins TRBV6-6 to TRBJ2-3; D unclear. CDR1 is MNHNY and CDR2 is SVGAGI in the germline V gene (reference sequence). The V end was cut by 0 bases, the J end by 6 bases, with 7 bases between. The CDR3 totals 13 residues. The CDR3 coding sequence is TGTGCCAGCAGTTACTCGAAGTCGGATACGCAGTATTTT. Translating it yields CASSYSKSDTQYF.